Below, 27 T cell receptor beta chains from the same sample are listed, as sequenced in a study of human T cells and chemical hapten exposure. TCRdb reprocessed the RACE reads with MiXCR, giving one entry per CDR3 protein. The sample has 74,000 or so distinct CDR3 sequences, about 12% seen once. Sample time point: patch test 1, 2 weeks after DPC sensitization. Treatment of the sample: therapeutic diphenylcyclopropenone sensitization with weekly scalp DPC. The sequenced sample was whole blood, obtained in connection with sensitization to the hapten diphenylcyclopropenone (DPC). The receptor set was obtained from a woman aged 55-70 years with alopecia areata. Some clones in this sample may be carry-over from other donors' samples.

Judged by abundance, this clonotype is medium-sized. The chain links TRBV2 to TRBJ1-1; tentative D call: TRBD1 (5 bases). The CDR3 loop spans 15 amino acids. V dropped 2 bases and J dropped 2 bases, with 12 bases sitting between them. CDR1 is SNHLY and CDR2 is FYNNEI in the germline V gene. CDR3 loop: CASSELAGINTEAFF. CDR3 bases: TGTGCCAGCAGTGAACTCGCAGGGATCAACACTGAAGCTTTCTTT.

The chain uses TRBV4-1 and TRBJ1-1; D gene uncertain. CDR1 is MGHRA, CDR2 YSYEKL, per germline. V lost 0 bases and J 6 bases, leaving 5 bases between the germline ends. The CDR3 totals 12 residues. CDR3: CASSQESAEAFF. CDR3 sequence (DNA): TGCGCCAGCAGCCAAGAAAGTGCTGAAGCTTTCTTT.

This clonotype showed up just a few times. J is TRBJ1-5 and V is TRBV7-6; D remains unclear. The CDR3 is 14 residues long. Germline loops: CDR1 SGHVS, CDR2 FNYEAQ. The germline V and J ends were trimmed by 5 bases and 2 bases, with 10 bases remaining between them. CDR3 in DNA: TGTGCCAGCAGCCGTACAACGGGCAATCAGCCCCAGCATTTT. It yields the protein CASSRTTGNQPQHF.

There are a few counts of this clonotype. This CDR3 reads CASSPRTAEGQPQHF. DNA of the CDR3: TGTGCCAGCTCACCACGGACAGCTGAGGGTCAGCCCCAGCATTTT. The chain links TRBV18 to TRBJ1-5; possible D gene TRBD1, 6 bases. The CDR3 has 15 amino acids. The ends were cut back, 1 base at V and 6 bases at J, with 13 bases in the middle. CDR1 and CDR2 (germline): KGHSH, LQKENI.

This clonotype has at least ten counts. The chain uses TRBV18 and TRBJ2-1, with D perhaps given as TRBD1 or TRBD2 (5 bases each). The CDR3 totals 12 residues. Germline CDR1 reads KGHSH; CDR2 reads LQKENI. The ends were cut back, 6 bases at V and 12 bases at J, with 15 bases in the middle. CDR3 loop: CASSPAGTWQFF. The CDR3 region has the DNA TGTGCCAGCTCTCCCGCCGGGACGTGGCAGTTCTTC. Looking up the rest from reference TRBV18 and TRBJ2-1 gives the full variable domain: NAGVMQNPRHLVRRRGQEARLRCSPMKGHSHVYWYRQLPEEGLKFMVYLQKENIIDESGMPKERFSAEFPKEGPSILRIQQVVRGDSAAYFCASSPAGTWQFFGPGTRLTVL.

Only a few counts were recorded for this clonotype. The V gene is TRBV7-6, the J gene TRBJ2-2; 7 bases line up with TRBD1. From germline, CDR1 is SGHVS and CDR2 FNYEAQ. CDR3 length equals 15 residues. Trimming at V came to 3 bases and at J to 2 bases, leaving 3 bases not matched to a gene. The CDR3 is CASSLGQTNTGELFF. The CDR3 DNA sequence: TGTGCCAGCAGCTTGGGACAGACAAACACCGGGGAGCTGTTTTTT.

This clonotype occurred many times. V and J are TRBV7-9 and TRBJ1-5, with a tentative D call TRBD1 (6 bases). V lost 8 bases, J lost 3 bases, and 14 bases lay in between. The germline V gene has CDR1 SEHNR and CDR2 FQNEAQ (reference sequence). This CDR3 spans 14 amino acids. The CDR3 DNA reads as TGTGCCAGCGCCCGGGACAACTCCAATCAGCCCCAGCATTTT. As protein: CASARDNSNQPQHF.

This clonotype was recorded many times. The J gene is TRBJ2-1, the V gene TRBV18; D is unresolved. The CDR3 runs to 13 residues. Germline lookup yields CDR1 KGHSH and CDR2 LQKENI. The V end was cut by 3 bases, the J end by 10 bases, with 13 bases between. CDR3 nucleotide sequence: TGTGCCAGCTCACCTGCTGCCGCCAACGAGCAGTTCTTC. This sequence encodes CASSPAAANEQFF.

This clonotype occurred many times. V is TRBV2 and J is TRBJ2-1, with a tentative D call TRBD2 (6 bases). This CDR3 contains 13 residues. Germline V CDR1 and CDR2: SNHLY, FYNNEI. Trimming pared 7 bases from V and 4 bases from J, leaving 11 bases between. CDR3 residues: CASTGLPYNEQFF. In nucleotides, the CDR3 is TGTGCCAGCACGGGACTCCCTTACAATGAGCAGTTCTTC.

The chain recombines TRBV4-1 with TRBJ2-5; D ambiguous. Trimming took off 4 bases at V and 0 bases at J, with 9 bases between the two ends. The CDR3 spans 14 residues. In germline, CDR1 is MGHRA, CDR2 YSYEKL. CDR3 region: CASSRSVNQETQYF. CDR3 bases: TGCGCCAGCAGCCGAAGTGTTAACCAAGAGACCCAGTACTTC.

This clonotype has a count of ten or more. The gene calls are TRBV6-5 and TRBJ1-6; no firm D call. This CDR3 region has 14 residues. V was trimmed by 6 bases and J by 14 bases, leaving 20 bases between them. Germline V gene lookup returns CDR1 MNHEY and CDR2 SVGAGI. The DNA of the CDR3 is TGTGCCAGCAGGGACGGATTACGAGCGAGGTCCCTCCACTTT. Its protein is CASRDGLRARSLHF.

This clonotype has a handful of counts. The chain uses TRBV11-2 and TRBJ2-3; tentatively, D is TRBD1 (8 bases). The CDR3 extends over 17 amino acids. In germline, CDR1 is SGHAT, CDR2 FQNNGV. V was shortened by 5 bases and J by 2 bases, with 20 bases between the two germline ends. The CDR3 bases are TGTGCCAGCAGCCGACGGACAGGGACTATCCTCACAGATACGCAGTATTTT. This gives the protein CASSRRTGTILTDTQYF.

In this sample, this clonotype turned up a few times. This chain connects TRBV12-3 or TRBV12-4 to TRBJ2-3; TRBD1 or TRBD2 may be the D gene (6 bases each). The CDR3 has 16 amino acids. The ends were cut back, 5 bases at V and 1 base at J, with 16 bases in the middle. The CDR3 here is CASSPGAGLGTDTQYF. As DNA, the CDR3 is TGTGCCAGCAGTCCGGGGGCCGGCCTGGGCACAGATACGCAGTATTTT.

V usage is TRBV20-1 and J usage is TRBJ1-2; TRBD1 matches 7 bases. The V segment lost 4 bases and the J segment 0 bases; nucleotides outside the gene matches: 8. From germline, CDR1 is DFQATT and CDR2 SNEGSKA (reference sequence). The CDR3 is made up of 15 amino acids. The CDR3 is CSATEGTAPNYGYTF. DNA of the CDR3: TGCAGTGCTACCGAAGGGACAGCCCCTAACTATGGCTACACCTTC.

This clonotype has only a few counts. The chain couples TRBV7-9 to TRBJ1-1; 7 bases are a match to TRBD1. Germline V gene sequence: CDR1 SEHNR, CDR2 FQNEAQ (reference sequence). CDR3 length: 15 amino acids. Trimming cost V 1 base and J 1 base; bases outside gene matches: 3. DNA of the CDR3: TGTGCCAGCAGCTTAGGGGGACAGAAGAACACTGAAGCTTTCTTT. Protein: CASSLGGQKNTEAFF.

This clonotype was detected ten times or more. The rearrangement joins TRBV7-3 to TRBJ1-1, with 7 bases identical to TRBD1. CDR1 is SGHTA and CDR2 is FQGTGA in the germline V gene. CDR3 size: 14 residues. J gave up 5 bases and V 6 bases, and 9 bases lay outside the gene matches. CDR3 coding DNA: TGTGCCAGCAGTTCAGGGGCCAGGGGGACTGAAGCTTTCTTT. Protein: CASSSGARGTEAFF.

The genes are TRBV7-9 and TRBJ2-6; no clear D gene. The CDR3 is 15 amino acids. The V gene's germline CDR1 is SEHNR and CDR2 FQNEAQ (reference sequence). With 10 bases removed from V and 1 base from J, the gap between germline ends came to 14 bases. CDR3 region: CAKLNLGSGANVLTF. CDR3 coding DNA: TGTGCCAAATTGAACCTCGGATCTGGGGCCAACGTCCTGACTTTC.

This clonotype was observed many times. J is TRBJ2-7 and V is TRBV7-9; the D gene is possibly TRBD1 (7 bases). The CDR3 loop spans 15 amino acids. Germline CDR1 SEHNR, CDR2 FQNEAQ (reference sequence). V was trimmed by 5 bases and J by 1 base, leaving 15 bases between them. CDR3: CASSQWAGQSYEQYF. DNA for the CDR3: TGTGCCAGCAGCCAGTGGGCGGGACAGTCCTACGAGCAGTACTTC.

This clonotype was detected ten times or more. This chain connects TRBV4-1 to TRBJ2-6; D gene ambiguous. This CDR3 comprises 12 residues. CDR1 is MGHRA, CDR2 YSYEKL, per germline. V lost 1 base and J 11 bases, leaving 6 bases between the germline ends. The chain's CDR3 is CASSQGGDVLTF. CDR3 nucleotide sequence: TGCGCCAGCAGCCAAGGGGGTGACGTCCTGACTTTC.

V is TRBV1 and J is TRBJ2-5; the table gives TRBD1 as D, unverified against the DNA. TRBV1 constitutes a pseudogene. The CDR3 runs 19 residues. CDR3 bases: TGCACCAGCAGCCAAGATAGTCAGTATGCGGGGGGGTATCAAGAGACCCAGTACTTC. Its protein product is CTSSQDSQYAGGYQETQYF.

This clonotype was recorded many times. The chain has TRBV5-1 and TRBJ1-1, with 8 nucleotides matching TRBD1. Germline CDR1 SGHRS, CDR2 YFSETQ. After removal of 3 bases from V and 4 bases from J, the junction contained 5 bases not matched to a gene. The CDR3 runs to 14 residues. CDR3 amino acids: CASSSWTGRTEAFF. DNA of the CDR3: TGCGCCAGCAGCTCCTGGACAGGGCGCACTGAAGCTTTCTTT.

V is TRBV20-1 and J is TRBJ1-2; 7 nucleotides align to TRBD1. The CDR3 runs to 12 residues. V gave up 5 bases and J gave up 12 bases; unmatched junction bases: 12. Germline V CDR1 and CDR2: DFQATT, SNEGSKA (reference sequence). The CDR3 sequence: CSAADRVSQDTF. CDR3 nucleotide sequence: TGCAGTGCTGCTGACAGGGTATCTCAGGACACCTTC.

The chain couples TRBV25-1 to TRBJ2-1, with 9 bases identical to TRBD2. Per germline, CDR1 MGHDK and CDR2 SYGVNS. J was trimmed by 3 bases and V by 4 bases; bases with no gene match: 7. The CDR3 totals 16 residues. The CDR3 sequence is CASSGLAGESYNEQFF. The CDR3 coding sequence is TGTGCCAGCAGTGGATTAGCGGGGGAGAGCTACAATGAGCAGTTCTTC. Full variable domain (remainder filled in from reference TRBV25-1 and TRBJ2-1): EADIYQTPRYLVIGTGKKITLECSQTMGHDKMYWYQQDPGMELHLIHYSYGVNSTEKGDLSSESTVSRIRTEHFPLTLESARPSHTSQYLCASSGLAGESYNEQFFGPGTRLTVL.

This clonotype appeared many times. In DNA, the CDR3 is TGTGCCAGCAGTTACTCGATCGGCTTTGGGACAGCCCAACGCGAGCAGTACTTC. Protein: CASSYSIGFGTAQREQYF. The chain employs TRBV6-5 and TRBJ2-7, with 7 nucleotides matching TRBD1. Per the germline V gene, CDR1 is MNHEY and CDR2 is SVGAGI. V was clipped by 0 bases and J by 6 bases; unmatched bases: 17. This CDR3 region has 18 residues.

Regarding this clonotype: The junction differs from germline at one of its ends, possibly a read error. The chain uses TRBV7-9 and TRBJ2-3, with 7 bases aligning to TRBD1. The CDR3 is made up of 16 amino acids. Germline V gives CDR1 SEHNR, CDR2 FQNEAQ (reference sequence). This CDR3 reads CTSSLANRGSTDTQYF. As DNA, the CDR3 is TGTACCAGCAGCTTAGCTAACAGGGGAAGCACAGATACGCAGTATTTT.

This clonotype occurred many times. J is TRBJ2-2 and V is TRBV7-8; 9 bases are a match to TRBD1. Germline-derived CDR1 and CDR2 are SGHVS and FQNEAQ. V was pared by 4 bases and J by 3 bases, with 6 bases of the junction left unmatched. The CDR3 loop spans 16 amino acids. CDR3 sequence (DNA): TGTGCCAGCAGCTACCGGGACAGGGTCTACACCGGGGAGCTGTTTTTT. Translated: CASSYRDRVYTGELFF.

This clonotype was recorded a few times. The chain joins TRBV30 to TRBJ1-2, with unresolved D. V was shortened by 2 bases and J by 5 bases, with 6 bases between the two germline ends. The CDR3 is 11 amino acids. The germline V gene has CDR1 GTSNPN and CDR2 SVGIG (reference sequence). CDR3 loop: CAWSLQYGYTF. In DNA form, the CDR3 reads TGTGCCTGGAGTCTCCAGTATGGCTACACCTTC.